This entry concerns a single T cell receptor beta chain. Antigen: not known. The CDR3 extends over 13 amino acids. Trimming at V came to 5 bases and at J to 11 bases, leaving 9 bases not matched to a gene. Germline CDR1 is SGHTA and CDR2 is FQGTGA. PCR amplification relied on 60 Vbeta primers (plus 13 Jbeta primers). Clones were sequenced by immunoSEQ multiplex PCR, and TCRdb holds only the in-frame ones, with some missing. Of about 130,000 clones in the sample, about three quarters were seen once. The source of the sample is a study of cytomegalovirus exposure and HLA in healthy donors. Notes on the study in general: Several of the most significant clusters appeared, in a later analysis, to be linked to common viral pathogens.

Sequenced sample: PBMCs. The source of this sequence is a woman aged 25 to 45 in good health and CMV-seronegative. The rearrangement uses TRBV7-3 and TRBJ2-3; 8 bases are shared with TRBD2. Written as DNA, the CDR3 is TGTGCCAGCAGCCCATATACAGCGGGGGAGCAGTATTTT. It specifies CASSPYTAGEQYF.